This TCR beta chain was recorded in a study of T cells after yellow fever vaccination. The overall study: Some fractions had low cell numbers, and these were prepared with SMART-Seq v4 Ultra Low Input. Findings and caveats of the study: There was a small share of clonotypes that showed up in both the CD4 and CD8 compartments. A large majority of primary-vaccination clones showed up again after the booster (around 95% CD4, about 87% CD8). Weaker overall, the secondary response nonetheless peaked faster (day 5 versus 15).

The trim removed 2 bases at V and 6 bases at J, leaving 8 bases unmatched. Germline V lookup: CDR1 SGHRS, CDR2 YFSETQ. CDR3 length equals 16 residues. TCRdb fed the 5' RACE reads into MiXCR, producing one record per CDR3 protein. The sample comprises approximately 96,000 distinct CDR3 sequences, approximately 9% of which are singletons, and roughly 15% rests with the top ten. The sequence derives from a young man who received the YFV17D yellow fever vaccine. The sample in question was CD8+ T cells not binding an NS4B(214-222) dextramer, sorted from PBMCs, obtained approximately 16 days after the first yellow fever vaccination. The chain uses TRBV5-1 and TRBJ2-2; 9 bases are a match to TRBD1. The chain's CDR3 is CASSFSPGQGSGELFF. The CDR3 region has the DNA TGCGCCAGCAGCTTTTCCCCGGGACAGGGTTCCGGGGAGCTGTTTTTT.